This T cell receptor (beta chain) comes out of a study of blood T cells in healthy people across ages. General study findings and limits: Not knowing donor CMV status may have confounded expanded clonotype changes.

Regarding this clonotype: The antigen is undetermined.

A second PCR, run for about 7 to 11 cycles, used a sample-barcoded 5' primer plus a J-beta primer mix. TCRdb re-called the 5' RACE reads with MiXCR, one entry per CDR3 protein. The data contain just under 900,000 distinct CDR3 sequences, 29% of them seen just once; the ten biggest clones take up approximately 15%. CDR1 is MNHEY and CDR2 is SMNVEV in the germline V gene (reference sequence). The CDR3 spans 17 residues. This receptor was taken from an elderly woman in good health. Sequencing was done on a sample of blood. The chain couples TRBV27 to TRBJ2-7; D is ambiguous. The J call may be faulty, since TRBJ2-5 better matches the DNA end. DNA of the CDR3: TGTGCCAGCAGTACCAACGCCGATGGGTGGCGGCCGGAGACCCAGTACTTC. It translates to CASSTNADGWRPETQYF.